The entry below gives a single T cell receptor beta chain sequence along with its context. Its antigen is still unknown. The donors formed part of the roughly 120-subject validation cohort, distinct from the roughly 670-subject first cohort. The CDR3 is made up of 16 amino acids. V gave up 0 bases and J gave up 2 bases; unmatched junction bases: 4. From germline, CDR1 is SGHDT and CDR2 YYEEEE. These data originate in a study of cytomegalovirus exposure and HLA in healthy donors. Study-wide background: The roughly 670 first-cohort repertoires shared a platform with the approximately 130 validation repertoires, as reported in a later analysis. General study results and limits: The listing of 150 to 200 TCR beta chains classed them as cytomegalovirus-associated.

TCRdb's copy holds only in-frame clones and misses some; the assay was immunoSEQ multiplex PCR. The table lists around 120,000 clones, about 91% of them singletons, with less than 2% in the top ten. This TCR came from a man aged 18 to 30 in good health and CMV-seronegative. This rearrangement joins TRBV5-6 to TRBJ2-3; 9 positions match TRBD1. Sequenced: PBMCs. The DNA of the CDR3 is TGTGCCAGCAGCTTGGAGGGACAGGGATTCACAGATACGCAGTATTTT. Protein: CASSLEGQGFTDTQYF.